This T cell receptor (beta chain) was identified in a study of cytotoxic CD8 clonotypes in ibrutinib-treated CLL. General study results and limits: Ibrutinib response saw clonality rise, and progression saw it return toward baseline.

The germline V gene has CDR1 ENHRY and CDR2 SYGVKD. The V end lost 1 base, the J end lost 5 bases, and 14 bases lay between the germline ends. This CDR3 contains 15 residues. This clone has only a few counts. No antigen is known for it. Deep sequencing aimed at 1 in 200,000 to 1 in 1 million T cells' resolution. Produced via immunoSEQ multiplex PCR; TCRdb's table is partial and in-frame only. This table holds approximately 24,000 clones, 55% to 70% found once. The sequence came from a human donor with chronic lymphocytic leukemia. J is TRBJ1-2 and V is TRBV10-3; D is possibly TRBD1 (5 bases). Specimen: PBMCs, collected at disease progression, from a patient treated with ibrutinib. CDR3 sequence reads: CAISELAGSGYGYTF. CDR3 bases: TGTGCCATCAGTGAGTTGGCAGGGTCGGGGTATGGCTACACCTTC.